This is a list of T cell receptor beta chains from one sample in a study of T cells in Graves' hyperthyroidism and ophthalmopathy. A single record per CDR3 protein comes from TCRdb applying MiXCR to the multiplex PCR reads. Seen here are about 620,000 distinct CDR3 sequences, 15% to 20% observed once, and the top ten hold less than 4.5%. The sample was blood. The source is a young woman with Graves' hyperthyroidism. CDR3s include the opening cysteine and the closing phenylalanine or tryptophan. D genes are given only for firm matches. Rows give clone size only sometimes, using once, few, many, or a class for an expanded clone.

d_call j_call clone_size v_call cdr3_nt cdr3_aa
TRBD2 TRBJ2-5 many TRBV6-2/TRBV6-3 TGTGCCAGCAGTCCCCTTAAGGGGGGACTAGCGGGAGGAAAAGAGACCCAGTACTTC CASSPLKGGLAGGKETQYF
. TRBJ2-3 . TRBV27 TGTGCCAGCAGGGGCGGGCCACTCACAGATACGCAGTGTTTT CASRGGPLTDTQCF
. TRBJ1-5 many TRBV19 TGTGCCAGTAGCTGGATGAAGAATAGCAATCAGCCCCAGCATTTT CASSWMKNSNQPQHF
TRBD1 TRBJ2-7 many TRBV20-1 TGCAGTGCTGTCGAGGGACAGGTCTACGAGCAGTACTTC CSAVEGQVYEQYF
. TRBJ1-5 few TRBV12-3/TRBV12-4 TGTGCCAGCAGTTTGAACAATCAGCCCCAGCATTTT CASSLNNQPQHF
. TRBJ2-3 many TRBV27 TGTGCCAGCAGTTTAATGGGGGTACTCACAGATACGCAGTATTTT CASSLMGVLTDTQYF
TRBD1 TRBJ2-7 many TRBV13 TGTGCCAGCAGCTTAGGAGGGACAGGGTCCCCCGAGCAGTACTTC CASSLGGTGSPEQYF
. TRBJ2-2 few TRBV7-6 TGTGCCAGCAGCCTACTAAGAAACACCGGGGAGCTGTTTTTT CASSLLRNTGELFF
. TRBJ1-2 many TRBV6-1 TGTGCCAGCAGTCCACCACCCTTCCTGGACAGAACTATGGGCTACACCTTC CASSPPPFLDRTMGYTF
. TRBJ1-1 few TRBV30 TGTGCCTCGACCGGAGGCGGCACTGAAGCTTTCTTT CASTGGGTEAFF
. TRBJ2-1 many TRBV7-2 TGTGCCAGCAAAATGGAAACTTTCTACAATGAGCAGTTCTTC CASKMETFYNEQFF
TRBD1 TRBJ2-6 few TRBV6-1 TGTGCCAGCAGTGAACTGACAGGGGTCAATTTGGGGGCCAACGTCCTGACTTTC CASSELTGVNLGANVLTF
. TRBJ1-4 . TRBV4-1 TGCGCCAGCAGCCAAGACCTCGGGACTCTGTCAACGAAACTGTTTTTT CASSQDLGTLSTKLFF
TRBD2 TRBJ2-7 . TRBV4-1 TGCGCCAGTCTTGGGGGCCGTACTTGGCTAGCGGGAGTGGGGACCTACGAGCAGTACTTC CASLGGRTWLAGVGTYEQYF
TRBD1 TRBJ1-5 few TRBV19 TGTGCCAGTAGTATTTCAGGGGGCGCGTATCAGCCCCAGCATTTT CASSISGGAYQPQHF
. TRBJ2-3 few TRBV7-2 TGTGCCAGCAGCTTAGTCCAATCAGATACGCAGTATTTT CASSLVQSDTQYF
TRBD1 TRBJ1-6 many TRBV27 TGTGCCAGCAGTTGGGGACAGGGGAATTCACCCCTCCACTTT CASSWGQGNSPLHF
TRBD1 TRBJ2-7 many TRBV18 TGTGCCAGCTCACCAGGACAGGGTGACTCCTACGAGCAGTACTTC CASSPGQGDSYEQYF
TRBD2 TRBJ2-1 . TRBV30 TGTGCCTGGAGTTCTCCGGGAGGGGTTGGTAATGAGCAGTTCTTC CAWSSPGGVGNEQFF
. TRBJ2-7 . TRBV19 TGTGCCAGTAGTATAGTGGGTTCCTACGAGCAGTACTTC CASSIVGSYEQYF
. TRBJ2-7 . TRBV4-1 TGCGCCAGCAGCCCCTCGTCCTTCTACGAGCAGTACTTC CASSPSSFYEQYF
TRBD2 TRBJ2-3 many TRBV20-1 TGCAGTGCGTCGCCGGGACTAGTGAGCGATACGCAGTATTTT CSASPGLVSDTQYF
TRBD2 TRBJ2-2 . TRBV7-2 TGTGCCAGCAGCTTTGTTCTAGCGGGACCCGGGGAGCTGTTTTTT CASSFVLAGPGELFF
. TRBJ2-7 many TRBV5-5 TGTGCCAGCAGCTTGCTAGGGGGGCTGGACGAGCAGTACTTC CASSLLGGLDEQYF
TRBD1 TRBJ1-2 few TRBV28 TGTGCCAGTCTAGACAGGGCTATCTATGGCTACACCTTC CASLDRAIYGYTF
TRBD1 TRBJ1-6 . TRBV7-2 TGTGCCAGCAGCTTAGCTATGGGACAGCCGGAATCACCCCTCCACTTT CASSLAMGQPESPLHF
. TRBJ2-3 . TRBV25-1 TGTGCCAGCAGTGATTGGGGTTATACGCAGTATTTT CASSDWGYTQYF
TRBD1 TRBJ2-4 many TRBV7-2 TGTGCCAGCAGCTTTATACAGGGGAAAAACATTCAGTACTTC CASSFIQGKNIQYF